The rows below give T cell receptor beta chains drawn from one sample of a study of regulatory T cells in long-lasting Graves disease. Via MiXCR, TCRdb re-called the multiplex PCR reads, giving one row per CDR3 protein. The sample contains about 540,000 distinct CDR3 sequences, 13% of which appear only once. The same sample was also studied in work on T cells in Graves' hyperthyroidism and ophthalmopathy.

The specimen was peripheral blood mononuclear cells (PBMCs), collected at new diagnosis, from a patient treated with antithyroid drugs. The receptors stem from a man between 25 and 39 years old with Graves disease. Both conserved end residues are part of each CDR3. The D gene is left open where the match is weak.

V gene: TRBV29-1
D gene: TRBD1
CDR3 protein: CSARTGGILVGGGEQFF

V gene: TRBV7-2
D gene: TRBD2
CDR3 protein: CASSLPAGGDTQYF

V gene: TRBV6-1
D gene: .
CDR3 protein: CASSSGLQAKNIQYF

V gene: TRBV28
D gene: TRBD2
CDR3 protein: CASSNQGLAVGGETQYF

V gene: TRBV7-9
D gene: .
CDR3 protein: CASSLSGRSYNSPLHF

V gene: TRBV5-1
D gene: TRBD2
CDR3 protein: CASSLGTGGAYNEQFF

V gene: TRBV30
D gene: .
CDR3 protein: CAWHRGGGELFF

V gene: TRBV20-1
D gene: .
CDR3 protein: CSARAGSGFRTDTQYF

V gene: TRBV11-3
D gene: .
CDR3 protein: CASSRSGANTGELFF

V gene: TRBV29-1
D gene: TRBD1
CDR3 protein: CSVSGQGKNSYEQYF

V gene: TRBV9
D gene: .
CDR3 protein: CASMPGFRRASTDTQYF

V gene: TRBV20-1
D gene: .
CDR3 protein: CSATQDGAFF

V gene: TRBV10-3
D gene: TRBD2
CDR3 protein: CAIGGAGGYNEQFF

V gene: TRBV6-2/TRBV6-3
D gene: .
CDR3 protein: CASSWGLDSPAYEQYF

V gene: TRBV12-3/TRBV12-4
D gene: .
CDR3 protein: CASSPQANTEAFF

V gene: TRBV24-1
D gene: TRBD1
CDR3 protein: CATSDPRTGNEKLFF

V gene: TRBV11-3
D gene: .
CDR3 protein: CASSYTGLPAETQYF

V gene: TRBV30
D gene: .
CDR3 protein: CAWTWGASKDTQYF

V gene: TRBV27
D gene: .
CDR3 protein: CASSLHGQETQYF

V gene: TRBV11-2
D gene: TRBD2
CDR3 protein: CASSLDGDPGLDEQYF

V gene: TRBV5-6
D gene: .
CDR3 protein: CASSTQDRSYNEQFF

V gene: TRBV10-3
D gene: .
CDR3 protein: CAISVSTDTQYF

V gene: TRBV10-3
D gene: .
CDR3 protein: CATQHGNTEAFF

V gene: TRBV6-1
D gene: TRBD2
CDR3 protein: CASRQLAPYNEQFF